The next 20 T cell receptor beta chains were all read from a single sample in a study of blood T cell repertoires in COVID-19. Assay used: immunoSEQ multiplex PCR; TCRdb lists only in-frame clones, some missing. The sample lists approximately 350,000 clones, around four fifths occurring once. Sample: PBMCs or T cells enriched from blood (not recorded which). Receptor source: a woman aged 45-59 years who had recovered from COVID-19.

The chain joins TRBV5-1 to TRBJ1-3, with D hard to call. The CDR3 loop spans 13 amino acids. V shed 4 bases and J shed 4 bases, with 9 bases lying between them. The germline V gene has CDR1 SGHRS and CDR2 YFSETQ. The CDR3 is CASSEAVGNTIYF. The CDR3 region has the DNA TGCGCCAGCAGCGAGGCGGTAGGAAACACCATATATTTT. Based on the CDR3 plus reference TRBV5-1 and TRBJ1-3, the full variable domain is KAGVTQTPRYLIKTRGQQVTLSCSPISGHRSVSWYQQTPGQGLQFLFEYFSETQRNKGNFPGRFSGRQFSNSRSEMNVSTLELGDSALYLCASSEAVGNTIYFGEGSWLTVV.

The J gene is TRBJ2-7, the V gene TRBV30, with 7 bases that match TRBD2. Trimming took 1 base from V and 4 from J; bases not matched to a gene: 1. This CDR3 contains 12 residues. CDR1 is GTSNPN, CDR2 SVGIG, per germline (reference sequence). The CDR3 is CAWSDGGYEQYF. For the CDR3, the DNA is TGTGCCTGGAGTGACGGGGGGTACGAGCAGTACTTC. Full variable domain (missing parts from reference TRBV30 and TRBJ2-7): SQTIHQWPATLVQPVGSPLSLECTVEGTSNPNLYWYRQAAGRGLQLLFYSVGIGQISSEVPQNLSASRPQDRQFILSSKKLLLSDSGFYLCAWSDGGYEQYFGPGTRLTVT.

Only one count was recorded for this clone. Other DNA sequences in this specimen translate into the identical CDR3. The chain couples TRBV12-3 or TRBV12-4 to TRBJ1-1; TRBD1 agrees at 9 bases. The CDR3 runs 13 residues. Unmatched junction bases numbered 1, after V lost 6 bases and J lost 2 bases. CDR3 loop: CASRGQGNTEAFF. The CDR3 DNA follows: TGTGCCAGCAGGGGACAGGGAAACACTGAAGCTTTCTTT.

The CDR3, as DNA: TGTGCCAGCAGCCCCAGGGCCCTAAACACTGAAGCTTTCTTT. Translated: CASSPRALNTEAFF. The chain employs TRBV14 and TRBJ1-1, with a weak D call TRBD1 (5 bases). The germline CDR1 and CDR2 sequences are SGHDN and FVKESK. V shed 4 bases and J shed 2 bases, with 11 bases lying between them. This CDR3 comprises 14 residues.

J is TRBJ1-2 and V is TRBV25-1; D perhaps matches TRBD1 (5 bases). The CDR3 runs 14 residues. V dropped 3 bases and J dropped 7 bases, with 15 bases sitting between them. The V gene's germline CDR1 is MGHDK and CDR2 SYGVNS. This CDR3 is CASSDPLWGGGYTF. In nucleotides, the CDR3 is TGTGCCAGCAGTGATCCCCTATGGGGCGGTGGCTACACCTTC.

This clone was seen only a few times. The gene calls are TRBV19 and TRBJ1-2; D call uncertain. From germline, CDR1 is LNHDA and CDR2 SQIVND (reference sequence). The CDR3 consists of 14 residues. Trimming pared 5 bases from V and 5 bases from J, leaving 15 bases between. The CDR3 region has the DNA TGTGCCAGTAGTGCTGACACTAGCAGATATGGCTACACCTTC. Its translation: CASSADTSRYGYTF. Full variable domain (rest looked up from reference TRBV19 and TRBJ1-2): DGGITQSPKYLFRKEGQNVTLSCEQNLNHDAMYWYRQDPGQGLRLIYYSQIVNDFQKGDIAEGYSVSREKKESFPLTVTSAQKNPTAFYLCASSADTSRYGYTFGSGTRLTVV.

J is TRBJ1-1 and V is TRBV18; D is ambiguous. The CDR3 spans 16 residues. Germline CDR1 reads KGHSH; CDR2 reads LQKENI. The V and J ends lost 3 bases and 6 bases respectively, with 20 bases between them. CDR3 amino acids: CASSPTVQSGRAEAFF. CDR3 nucleotide sequence: TGTGCCAGCTCACCCACAGTACAGAGTGGTCGCGCTGAAGCTTTCTTT.

This clone was recorded only once. The chain links TRBV5-4 to TRBJ2-7; tentative D call: TRBD2 (5 bases). There are 14 residues in the CDR3. In germline, CDR1 is SGHNT, CDR2 YYREEE (reference sequence). V lost 4 bases, J lost 0 bases, and 11 bases lay in between. The CDR3 region is CASSTRADSYEQYF. The CDR3 DNA follows: TGTGCCAGCAGCACGCGAGCGGACTCCTACGAGCAGTACTTC.

The chain combines TRBV30 with TRBJ2-3, with 10 bases that match TRBD2. CDR3 length: 15 amino acids. The V segment lost 4 bases and the J segment 6 bases; nucleotides outside the gene matches: 10. Germline V gives CDR1 GTSNPN, CDR2 SVGIG (reference sequence). The CDR3 DNA reads as TGTGCCTGGAACCGAGAATTAGCGGGAGGTGATACGCAGTATTTT. Amino acids: CAWNRELAGGDTQYF. Based on the CDR3 plus reference TRBV30 and TRBJ2-3, the full variable domain is SQTIHQWPATLVQPVGSPLSLECTVEGTSNPNLYWYRQAAGRGLQLLFYSVGIGQISSEVPQNLSASRPQDRQFILSSKKLLLSDSGFYLCAWNRELAGGDTQYFGPGTRLTVL.

The gene calls are TRBV19 and TRBJ1-3; D gene ambiguous. This CDR3 has 15 amino acids. Germline assignment: CDR1 LNHDA and CDR2 SQIVND (reference sequence). Trimming cost V 8 bases and J 4 bases, with 18 bases left between them. The CDR3 loop reads CASEKPGPRGNTIYF. For the CDR3, the DNA is TGTGCCAGTGAAAAGCCAGGTCCCCGCGGAAACACCATATATTTT. The full variable domain, in which reference TRBV19 and TRBJ1-3 provide the parts outside the CDR3, is DGGITQSPKYLFRKEGQNVTLSCEQNLNHDAMYWYRQDPGQGLRLIYYSQIVNDFQKGDIAEGYSVSREKKESFPLTVTSAQKNPTAFYLCASEKPGPRGNTIYFGEGSWLTVV.

This chain uses TRBV5-1 with TRBJ2-7; TRBD1 aligns across 10 bases. V shed 0 bases and J 3 bases; nucleotides not matched to a gene: 15. The CDR3 totals 19 residues. In germline, CDR1 is SGHRS, CDR2 YFSETQ. The CDR3 DNA follows: TGCGCCAGCAGCTTGGCCAAGGGGACAGGGGCCCTTAACCACTACGAGCAGTACTTC. Residues: CASSLAKGTGALNHYEQYF. Full variable domain (rest looked up from reference TRBV5-1 and TRBJ2-7): KAGVTQTPRYLIKTRGQQVTLSCSPISGHRSVSWYQQTPGQGLQFLFEYFSETQRNKGNFPGRFSGRQFSNSRSEMNVSTLELGDSALYLCASSLAKGTGALNHYEQYFGPGTRLTVT.

The chain employs TRBV6-5 and TRBJ1-1, with D tentatively TRBD1 (5 bases). V lost 7 bases and J lost 4, with 10 bases in between. CDR1 is MNHEY and CDR2 is SVGAGI in the germline V gene. The CDR3 runs 12 residues. The CDR3 nucleotides are TGTGCCAGCAAAGCAGGGTCCACTGAAGCTTTCTTT. Residues: CASKAGSTEAFF.

J is TRBJ1-5 and V is TRBV23-1; TRBD1 agrees at 9 bases. TRBV23-1 is annotated as an ORF whose role is uncertain. Losses at the gene ends were 2 bases for V and 0 bases for J; bases not matched to a gene: 8. This CDR3 is 18 amino acids long. CDR3: CASSQIGTGLYSNQPQHF. The CDR3 DNA follows: TGCGCCAGCAGTCAAATCGGGACAGGGTTATATAGCAATCAGCCCCAGCATTTT.

The rearrangement joins TRBV6-5 to TRBJ2-1, with TRBD2 matching 7 bases. Per the germline V gene, CDR1 is MNHEY and CDR2 is SVGAGI. The CDR3 length is 14 residues. Trimming at V came to 8 bases and at J to 6 bases, leaving 10 bases not matched to a gene. The CDR3 is CASPIDGRPNEQFF. CDR3 bases: TGTGCCAGCCCCATTGACGGGAGGCCCAATGAGCAGTTCTTC.

This chain joins TRBV2 and TRBJ1-1; 8 positions agree with TRBD1. Germline-derived CDR1 and CDR2 are SNHLY and FYNNEI. J lost 1 base, V lost 9 bases, and 7 bases had no gene match. CDR3 length equals 14 residues. CDR3: CASTRDRSNTEAFF. In DNA, the CDR3 is TGTGCCAGTACAAGGGACAGGTCGAACACTGAAGCTTTCTTT.

With regard to this clone: At one of its ends the junction is not consistent with the germline gene, which may arise from a read error. The V gene is TRBV5-1, the J gene TRBJ1-2; the D gene is possibly TRBD1 (6 bases). The CDR3 is 15 residues long. Germline V gives CDR1 SGHRS, CDR2 YFSETQ. The CDR3: CARSWGGAPGYGYTF. The CDR3 DNA reads TGCGCCCGCAGCTGGGGGGGGGCGCCGGGCTATGGCTACACCTTC.

CDR3 residues: CASSTTGNSGNTIYF. CDR3 in DNA: TGTGCCAGCAGCACCACAGGGAACTCTGGAAACACCATATATTTT. J is TRBJ1-3 and V is TRBV6-5, with D tentatively TRBD1 (6 bases). The CDR3 has 15 residues. The germline gives CDR1 MNHEY, CDR2 SVGAGI. Trimming cost V 6 bases and J 0 bases, with 12 bases left between them.

J is TRBJ1-6 and V is TRBV9; D perhaps matches TRBD1 (6 bases). The CDR3 consists of 14 residues. Trimming shortened V by 0 bases and J by 8 bases, and 9 bases separated the two germline ends. Germline V gene lookup returns CDR1 SGDLS and CDR2 YYNGEE. CDR3 sequence (DNA): TGTGCCAGCAGCGTAGCGGGGGGCGATTCACCCCTCCACTTT. Protein product: CASSVAGGDSPLHF.

The chain recombines TRBV19 with TRBJ2-1, with D hard to call. The CDR3 spans 16 residues. The ends were cut back, 10 bases at V and 1 base at J, with 20 bases in the middle. Germline CDR1 and CDR2: LNHDA and SQIVND (reference sequence). CDR3 sequence (DNA): TGTGCCACTACCCCTGCAGAGGTAAGGTCCTACAATGAGCAGTTCTTC. Protein product: CATTPAEVRSYNEQFF.

V gene TRBV11-2 combines with J gene TRBJ2-5; 7 nucleotides agree with TRBD1. J lost 2 bases, V lost 7 bases, and 10 bases had no gene match. Germline CDR1 reads SGHAT; CDR2 reads FQNNGV. The CDR3 is made up of 15 amino acids. CDR3 sequence: CASTNTPGQQETQYF. The CDR3 DNA sequence: TGTGCCAGCACCAATACTCCGGGACAGCAAGAGACCCAGTACTTC.